Listed here are 7 T cell receptor beta chains from one sample, sequenced in a study of graft-versus-host responses after intestinal transplantation. Intraepithelial and lamina propria lymphocytes were released after the graft tissue was processed. The assay was immunoSEQ multiplex PCR, and TCRdb's table has in-frame clones only and misses some. The table lists 6,000 to 9,500 clones, roughly 69% of them singletons, with about 18% in the top ten. The starting material was ileum tissue, obtained about 32 weeks after intestinal transplantation. The receptors here all came from a human patient who received an intestinal transplant, so some T cells may come from the graft donor.

In its sample, this clone was seen a few times. The rearrangement uses TRBV4-2 and TRBJ1-2, with D maybe TRBD1 (6 bases). Per the germline V gene, CDR1 is LGHNA and CDR2 is YNFKEQ. The CDR3 loop spans 17 amino acids. V gave up 0 bases and J gave up 5 bases, with 19 bases separating them. The CDR3 loop reads CASSQEGLTQGSYGYTF. In DNA form, the CDR3 reads TGTGCCAGCAGCCAAGAGGGGTTGACACAGGGCTCGTATGGCTACACCTTC.

The J gene is TRBJ1-6, the V gene TRBV6-5; D is ambiguous. Germline loops: CDR1 MNHEY, CDR2 SVGAGI. The CDR3 covers 13 residues. Trimming shortened V by 7 bases and J by 4 bases, and 8 bases separated the two germline ends. The CDR3 here is CASKSGYNSPLHF. The CDR3 DNA sequence: TGTGCCAGCAAGTCTGGGTATAATTCACCCCTCCACTTT.

This clone was observed once. The chain is built from TRBV4-2 and TRBJ1-1, with D unclear. This CDR3 is built from 14 residues. CDR1 and CDR2 (germline): LGHNA, YNFKEQ. Trimming pared 0 bases from V and 1 base from J, leaving 6 bases between. The CDR3 spells CASSQDMENTEAFF. The CDR3 DNA follows: TGTGCCAGCAGCCAAGATATGGAGAACACTGAAGCTTTCTTT.

This rearrangement joins TRBV11-2 to TRBJ2-3, with 12 bases fitting TRBD1. Trimming at V came to 2 bases and at J to 5 bases, leaving 5 bases not matched to a gene. This CDR3 has 16 amino acids. Germline-derived CDR1 and CDR2 are SGHAT and FQNNGV. CDR3 amino acids: CASSLPGQGAEDTQYF. In DNA form, the CDR3 reads TGTGCCAGCAGCTTACCGGGACAGGGGGCAGAAGATACGCAGTATTTT.

This chain joins TRBV4-1 and TRBJ1-1, with D possibly matching TRBD1 (6 bases). Trimming pared 1 base from V and 0 bases from J, leaving 15 bases between. Germline-derived CDR1 and CDR2 are MGHRA and YSYEKL. The CDR3 runs 17 residues. Written as DNA, the CDR3 is TGCGCCAGCAGCCAAGTCGCAGCGGGACACTTGAACACTGAAGCTTTCTTT. It encodes CASSQVAAGHLNTEAFF.

The rearrangement uses TRBV7-3 and TRBJ1-1, with TRBD1 identical over 7 bases. The germline V gene encodes CDR1 SGHTA and CDR2 FQGTGA. After removal of 5 bases from V and 1 base from J, the junction contained 1 base not matched to a gene. This CDR3 comprises 13 residues. The CDR3 region is CASSRQGNTEAFF. The CDR3 DNA follows: TGTGCCAGCAGCAGACAGGGGAACACTGAAGCTTTCTTT.

This clone has just one count. The chain uses TRBV11-2 and TRBJ2-1; 8 nucleotides match TRBD1. This CDR3 region has 16 residues. The V and J ends lost 0 bases and 6 bases, in that order; junction bases with no gene match: 7. Germline V lookup: CDR1 SGHAT, CDR2 FQNNGV. The CDR3 loop reads CASSLDWRQGFNEQFF. The DNA of the CDR3 is TGTGCCAGCAGCTTAGATTGGCGACAGGGGTTCAATGAGCAGTTCTTC.